The 27 T cell receptor beta chains listed next were all sequenced from one sample in a study of PD-1 blockade in mismatch repair-deficient tumors. Data came from immunoSEQ multiplex PCR; TCRdb stores just in-frame clones and leaves some out. The sample records 45,000 to 55,000 clones, 81% being singletons. Material: peripheral blood, obtained approximately 18 weeks after starting pembrolizumab. These TCRs come from an adult with mismatch repair-deficient cancer.

This clone has more than one count but fewer than ten. The chain couples TRBV5-5 to TRBJ2-2; D call uncertain. The length of the CDR3 is 14 residues. V dropped 0 bases and J dropped 9 bases, with 12 bases sitting between them. Germline-derived CDR1 and CDR2 are SGHKS and YYEKEE (reference sequence). The CDR3 DNA sequence: TGTGCCAGCAGCTTGGTTCAGGAAGGGTGGGAGCTGTTTTTT. Protein: CASSLVQEGWELFF.

The chain couples TRBV5-1 to TRBJ2-2; D might be TRBD1 (6 bases). Trimming took off 6 bases at V and 2 bases at J, with 14 bases between the two ends. In germline, CDR1 is SGHRS, CDR2 YFSETQ. CDR3 size: 15 residues. The DNA of the CDR3 is TGCGCCAGCAACAAGGGGGACGCCAACACCGGGGAGCTGTTTTTT. As protein: CASNKGDANTGELFF.

The chain uses TRBV6-6 and TRBJ2-4; 11 bases map to TRBD2. V gave up 8 bases and J gave up 9 bases; unmatched junction bases: 6. The CDR3 covers 13 residues. Germline-derived CDR1 and CDR2 are MNHNY and SVGAGI (reference sequence). The CDR3 is CASATSGSSIQYF. In DNA form, the CDR3 reads TGTGCCAGCGCAACTAGCGGGAGTAGCATTCAGTACTTC.

The J gene is TRBJ1-1, the V gene TRBV5-1; no clear D gene. Germline V lookup: CDR1 SGHRS, CDR2 YFSETQ. V was cut by 0 bases and J by 1 base, with 7 bases left in between. The CDR3 has 14 amino acids. CDR3 sequence (DNA): TGCGCCAGCAGCTTGGTCTCTCAGAACACTGAAGCTTTCTTT. Protein product: CASSLVSQNTEAFF.

Only a few counts were recorded for this clone. The rearrangement links TRBV27 to TRBJ2-4; possibly TRBD2 for D (6 bases). The V gene's germline CDR1 is MNHEY and CDR2 SMNVEV (reference sequence). This CDR3 has 13 amino acids. The V end lost 6 bases, the J end lost 6 bases, and 12 bases lay between the germline ends. The CDR3 coding sequence is TGTGCCAGCAGCCCCTCCGGGAGAAACATTCAGTACTTC. Residues: CASSPSGRNIQYF.

V is TRBV4-1 and J is TRBJ1-1, with unresolved D. This CDR3 is built from 12 residues. The germline V and J ends were trimmed by 2 bases and 2 bases, with 3 bases remaining between them. Germline V CDR1 and CDR2: MGHRA, YSYEKL. The CDR3 loop reads CASSQSNTEAFF. The CDR3 region has the DNA TGCGCCAGCAGCCAAAGCAACACTGAAGCTTTCTTT.

V usage is TRBV7-3 and J usage is TRBJ2-2; D gene uncertain. The germline V gene encodes CDR1 SGHTA and CDR2 FQGTGA. The CDR3 is 13 residues long. V was trimmed by 5 bases and J by 1 base, leaving 5 bases between them. CDR3 sequence (DNA): TGTGCCAGCAGCCCCGAGAACACCGGGGAGCTGTTTTTT. Translation gives CASSPENTGELFF.

The V and J genes are TRBV9 and TRBJ2-1; tentative D call: TRBD1 (6 bases). Germline V gene lookup returns CDR1 SGDLS and CDR2 YYNGEE. The CDR3 runs 16 residues. V gave up 0 bases and J gave up 1 base, with 11 bases separating them. The CDR3 reads CASSVGEGVSYNEQFF. Here the CDR3 DNA reads TGTGCCAGCAGCGTAGGTGAGGGGGTATCCTACAATGAGCAGTTCTTC.

CDR3 protein: CASSQESSSKYDNEQFF. In nucleotides, the CDR3 is TGTGCCAGCAGCCAAGAATCTTCGTCCAAATACGACAATGAGCAGTTCTTC. The chain recombines TRBV5-5 with TRBJ2-1, with D uncertain. V was cut by 4 bases and J by 5 bases, with 22 bases left in between. The CDR3 has 17 amino acids. Germline CDR1 and CDR2: SGHKS and YYEKEE (reference sequence).

J is TRBJ1-1 and V is TRBV7-3; 10 bases map to TRBD1. The V gene end was trimmed by 5 bases and the J gene end by 4 bases; junction bases not matched to a gene: 4. This CDR3 has 14 amino acids. The germline V gene encodes CDR1 SGHTA and CDR2 FQGTGA. The CDR3 region is CASSRDRGVTEAFF. The CDR3 DNA follows: TGTGCCAGCAGCCGGGACAGGGGAGTCACTGAAGCTTTCTTT.

The chain employs TRBV19 and TRBJ2-3, with 12 positions matching TRBD2. Germline lookup yields CDR1 LNHDA and CDR2 SQIVND (reference sequence). This CDR3 has 16 residues. The ends lost 5 bases at V and 3 bases at J; junction bases unmatched: 6. The DNA for the CDR3 is TGTGCCAGTAGTCCCGGACTAGCGGGACGTACAGATACGCAGTATTTT. Protein: CASSPGLAGRTDTQYF.

CDR3 DNA: TGCAGCGTTGTTCCTTCGGACCTGGGACTTCAAGAGACCCAGTACTTC. As protein: CSVVPSDLGLQETQYF. V is TRBV29-1 and J is TRBJ2-5; D possibly corresponds to TRBD2 (6 bases). Trimming took 4 bases from V and 2 from J, leaving 20 bases between them. The CDR3 sequence is 16 residues long. The V gene's germline CDR1 is SQVTM and CDR2 ANQGSEA.

This clone was observed a single time. The chain links TRBV7-6 to TRBJ2-1, with D maybe TRBD2 (6 bases). Germline V lookup: CDR1 SGHVS, CDR2 FNYEAQ. V was cut by 4 bases and J by 3 bases, with 7 bases left in between. This CDR3 is built from 13 residues. The CDR3: CASSSGLYNEQFF. CDR3 coding DNA: TGTGCCAGCAGCTCGGGACTCTACAATGAGCAGTTCTTC.

A remark on this clone: Other DNA sequences in this specimen translate into the identical CDR3. The genes are TRBV2 and TRBJ1-1, with 7 bases lining up with TRBD1. This CDR3 has 14 residues. V lost 4 bases, J lost 2 bases, and 4 bases stayed unmatched. Germline V gene sequence: CDR1 SNHLY, CDR2 FYNNEI. The CDR3 nucleotides read TGTGCCAGCAGTGTAGACAGGGTCAACACTGAAGCTTTCTTT. Protein product: CASSVDRVNTEAFF. The entire variable domain, with the rest obtained from reference TRBV2 and TRBJ1-1, is as follows: EPEVTQTPSHQVTQMGQEVILRCVPISNHLYFYWYRQILGQKVEFLVSFYNNEISEKSEIFDDQFSVERPDGSNFTLKIRSTKLEDSAMYFCASSVDRVNTEAFFGQGTRLTVV.

CDR3 in amino acids: CASAPADFSYNEQFF. The CDR3 nucleotides read TGTGCCAGCGCCCCAGCGGACTTCTCCTACAATGAGCAGTTCTTC. The J gene is TRBJ2-1, the V gene TRBV7-2, with a tentative D call TRBD2 (5 bases). V was pared by 8 bases and J by 0 bases, with 14 bases between. The CDR3 has 15 residues. Germline lookup yields CDR1 SGHTA and CDR2 FQGNSA.

The chain links TRBV19 to TRBJ2-3; 7 bases map to TRBD2. This CDR3 comprises 13 residues. With V trimmed by 7 bases and J by 4 bases, 5 bases remained unmatched. Germline CDR1 LNHDA, CDR2 SQIVND (reference sequence). This chain's CDR3 is CASTSGTADTQYF. CDR3 nucleotides: TGTGCCAGTACCAGCGGGACTGCAGATACGCAGTATTTT.

This clone was counted a few times. The chain carries TRBV7-2 and TRBJ2-7; D call uncertain. The CDR3 is made up of 13 amino acids. From germline, CDR1 is SGHTA and CDR2 FQGNSA. The V end lost 2 bases, the J end lost 0 bases, and 5 bases lay between the germline ends. CDR3 DNA: TGTGCCAGCAGCTTAAGGGCCTCCTACGAGCAGTACTTC. Encoded protein: CASSLRASYEQYF. Based on the CDR3 plus reference TRBV7-2 and TRBJ2-7, the full variable domain is GAGVSQSPSNKVTEKGKDVELRCDPISGHTALYWYRQSLGQGLEFLIYFQGNSAPDKSGLPSDRFSAERTGGSVSTLTIQRTQQEDSAVYLCASSLRASYEQYFGPGTRLTVT.

V is TRBV7-9 and J is TRBJ1-2; unclear D gene. Trimming shortened V by 5 bases and J by 5 bases, and 15 bases separated the two germline ends. This CDR3 contains 14 residues. The germline V gene encodes CDR1 SEHNR and CDR2 FQNEAQ (reference sequence). CDR3 residues: CASSESPAEYGYTF. Written as DNA, the CDR3 is TGTGCCAGCAGCGAAAGCCCCGCGGAGTATGGCTACACCTTC.

The genes are TRBV28 and TRBJ2-1, with 9 bases fitting TRBD1. The CDR3 is 17 amino acids. From germline, CDR1 is MDHEN and CDR2 SYDVKM. J was trimmed by 4 bases and V by 2 bases; bases with no gene match: 9. The CDR3 is CASSLPAPGQGYNEQFF. The CDR3 DNA reads as TGTGCCAGCAGTTTACCCGCCCCGGGACAGGGTTACAATGAGCAGTTCTTC.

As DNA, the CDR3 is TGTGCCAGCAGCTTGGCCGAAAACGGGAGGGCCTTTTTCGGGGAGCTGTTTTTT. Its protein is CASSLAENGRAFFGELFF. The V call is TRBV5-4, the J call TRBJ2-2; 8 positions match TRBD2. The ends lost 0 bases at V and 7 bases at J; junction bases unmatched: 14. Germline-derived CDR1 and CDR2 are SGHNT and YYREEE (reference sequence). The CDR3 covers 18 residues.

The rearrangement links TRBV7-8 to TRBJ2-1; 7 bases are a match to TRBD2. V lost 5 bases, J lost 5 bases, and 12 bases stayed unmatched. Looked up from germline, CDR1 is SGHVS and CDR2 is FQNEAQ. The CDR3 length is 16 residues. CDR3 nucleotide sequence: TGTGCCAGCAGCCCCTTGCGGGACTACCAAGACAATGAGCAGTTCTTC. It specifies CASSPLRDYQDNEQFF.

This chain connects TRBV9 to TRBJ1-2; D gene ambiguous. In germline, CDR1 is SGDLS, CDR2 YYNGEE. CDR3 length: 14 amino acids. V was trimmed by 0 bases and J by 8 bases, leaving 14 bases between them. The CDR3 DNA sequence: TGTGCCAGCAGCGTAGCTTCCAAGGGCGGGGGCTACACCTTC. Its translation is CASSVASKGGGYTF.

In this sample, this clone turned up a few times. The chain uses TRBV10-3 and TRBJ1-1; 7 nucleotides align to TRBD1. The J segment lost 5 bases and the V segment lost 4 bases, leaving 10 bases of the junction unmatched. CDR1 and CDR2 (germline): ENHRY, SYGVKD. The CDR3 totals 15 residues. CDR3 residues: CAISGSTGFGTEAFF. The CDR3 DNA is TGTGCCATCAGTGGGTCGACAGGGTTCGGAACTGAAGCTTTCTTT.

J is TRBJ2-5 and V is TRBV7-3; no firm D call. CDR3 length: 13 residues. From germline, CDR1 is SGHTA and CDR2 FQGTGA. V lost 4 bases and J 4 bases, leaving 10 bases between the germline ends. CDR3 in amino acids: CASSSATGETQYF. In DNA, the CDR3 is TGTGCCAGCAGCTCAGCAACCGGAGAGACCCAGTACTTC.

This clone was found a few times. The chain joins TRBV5-6 to TRBJ1-2; maybe TRBD1 (5 bases). V was trimmed by 4 bases and J by 13 bases, leaving 20 bases between them. The CDR3 covers 13 residues. Germline V gene lookup returns CDR1 SGHDT and CDR2 YYEEEE. The CDR3 region has the DNA TGTGCCAGCAGCCCGGACATCTACGAGGTCTTCACCTTC. As protein: CASSPDIYEVFTF.

This chain links TRBV9 with TRBJ2-2; 8 bases line up with TRBD2. Looked up from germline, CDR1 is SGDLS and CDR2 is YYNGEE. The CDR3 runs to 18 residues. J gave up 1 base and V 0 bases, and 8 bases lay outside the gene matches. CDR3: CASSVGGAGGLNTGELFF. As DNA, the CDR3 is TGTGCCAGCAGCGTAGGAGGGGCGGGAGGCCTGAACACCGGGGAGCTGTTTTTT.

V and J are TRBV19 and TRBJ2-3; no definite D call. With 6 bases removed from V and 1 base from J, the gap between germline ends came to 11 bases. Germline lookup yields CDR1 LNHDA and CDR2 SQIVND (reference sequence). The CDR3 totals 14 residues. CDR3 nucleotides: TGTGCCAGTAGAGGGTCGTGGGGCACAGATACGCAGTATTTT. Its translation is CASRGSWGTDTQYF.